What follows are 2 T cell receptor beta chains derived from one specimen sequenced in a study of tumor-infiltrating lymphocytes in primary liver carcinoma. Each 20-30 mg portion of unsorted bulk tissue served as the source for co-extraction of RNA and DNA. A primer in the constant region served to generate TCR beta cDNA from 450 to 600 ng of total RNA. Slightly modified ARM-PCR with three nested multiplex PCR rounds yielded TCR beta libraries. The two initial PCR rounds, roughly 9 cycles each, used TRBV1-TRBV30 forward and C-beta reverse primers. Each CDR3 protein is one row after TCRdb ran MiXCR on the multiplex PCR reads. The sample includes 150,000 to 200,000 distinct CDR3 sequences, around four fifths of them seen just once. The sequenced sample was tumor tissue from primary liver carcinoma. The receptors were sampled from a man aged 40-50 years with primary liver carcinoma and hepatitis B virus infection.

J is TRBJ1-2 and V is TRBV29-1; the match to TRBD1 covers 7 bases. Germline V gene lookup returns CDR1 SQVTM and CDR2 ANQGSEA. This CDR3 spans 15 amino acids. The ends lost 4 bases at V and 10 bases at J; junction bases unmatched: 18. CDR3 protein: CSVAYTGIGGLDYTF. DNA for the CDR3: TGCAGCGTTGCATACACCGGGATAGGGGGCTTGGACTACACCTTC.

This clonotype was picked up a small number of times. A much larger clone differs from this one at a single base, so this may be a read error. This sequence joins TRBV28 and TRBJ1-5; D is ambiguous. Germline CDR1 reads MDHEN; CDR2 reads SYDVKM. The CDR3 has 14 amino acids. CDR3 residues: CASSLSGINLPQHF. CDR3 DNA: TGTGCCAGCAGTTTATCAGGTATTAATCTGCCCCAGCATTTT.